This T cell receptor beta chain derives from a study of cytomegalovirus exposure and HLA in healthy donors. V dropped 2 bases and J dropped 1 base, with 11 bases sitting between them. The CDR3 runs 15 residues. The germline CDR1 and CDR2 sequences are SEHNR and FQNEAQ (reference sequence). 60 Vbeta and 13 Jbeta primers were used in PCR. The assay was immunoSEQ multiplex PCR, and TCRdb's table has in-frame clones only and misses some. The sample shows about 82,000 clones, around 70% of them seen only once. Study findings and constraints: Further analysis was carried out later, and it showed several of the most significant clusters appearing linked to common viral pathogens.

This clone has only one observation. What it recognizes is unknown. Donors in the study were healthy people who gave bone marrow. Donors had nominal health at sampling but likely had unrecorded immune exposures. Sequencing was carried out using PBMCs. V gene TRBV7-9 combines with J gene TRBJ2-5, with TRBD1 as a possible D gene (6 bases). The source is a woman between 50 and 59 years old in good health and CMV-seropositive. CDR3 DNA: TGTGCCAGCAGCTTAATGGACAGCCCCCAAGAGACCCAGTACTTC. The encoded protein is CASSLMDSPQETQYF.